Below are 15 T cell receptor beta chains sequenced from a single sample in a study of shared clonotypes between healthy human individuals. Generated by immunoSEQ multiplex PCR, the TCRdb table keeps only in-frame clones and is missing some. The sample includes about 2.1 million clones, around 95% of them seen just once. In the naive CD8 group, cells lacked CD45RO and were positively selected for CCR7, so terminally differentiated effector memory CD45RA+ cells were left out. Input material: naive CD8+ T cells from PBMCs. These receptors were obtained from a man in his late teens or twenties in good health. Some clones in this sample may be carry-over from other donors' samples.

In the case of this clone: Other DNA sequences within the sample encode an identical CDR3. CDR3 sequence: CASSQGADTQYF. In nucleotides, the CDR3 is TGTGCCAGCAGCCAGGGGGCAGATACGCAGTATTTT. The chain carries TRBV7-9 and TRBJ2-3; TRBD1 agrees at 7 bases. The CDR3 runs to 12 residues. After removal of 5 bases from V and 4 bases from J, the junction contained 0 bases not matched to a gene. CDR1 is SEHNR and CDR2 is FQNEAQ in the germline V gene (reference sequence).

This chain links TRBV6-1 with TRBJ2-1; 9 bases map to TRBD2. Trimming took 4 bases from V and 3 from J; bases not matched to a gene: 7. The CDR3 is made up of 16 amino acids. Germline CDR1 and CDR2: MNHNS and SASEGT. CDR3 protein: CASSVSWTSDYNEQFF. The CDR3 nucleotides are TGTGCCAGCAGTGTTTCCTGGACTAGCGACTACAATGAGCAGTTCTTC.

This chain joins TRBV6-5 and TRBJ2-1, with 11 positions matching TRBD2. Per germline, CDR1 MNHEY and CDR2 SVGAGI. Trimming removed 0 bases from V and 3 bases from J; junction bases left unmatched: 1. The CDR3 runs 16 residues. The CDR3 DNA reads as TGTGCCAGCAGTTACTCGGGACTAGCGGTCTACAATGAGCAGTTCTTC. It is translated as CASSYSGLAVYNEQFF.

This clone was detected only once. This chain links TRBV10-1 with TRBJ2-7, with D perhaps TRBD2 (6 bases). This CDR3 has 14 residues. Germline V CDR1 and CDR2: WNHNN, SYGVQD (reference sequence). The germline V and J ends were trimmed by 0 bases and 1 base, with 7 bases remaining between them. The CDR3 region has the DNA TGCGCCAGCAGTGAGTCGGCGGGGTCCTACGAGCAGTACTTC. Its protein is CASSESAGSYEQYF.

This chain joins TRBV27 and TRBJ2-7, with a tentative D call TRBD2 (6 bases). V lost 1 base, J lost 7 bases, and 11 bases lay in between. Germline-derived CDR1 and CDR2 are MNHEY and SMNVEV (reference sequence). The CDR3 consists of 13 residues. Here the CDR3 DNA reads TGTGCCAGCAGTTTATACTCGGCGGGGGAGCAGTACTTC. Encoded protein: CASSLYSAGEQYF.

The J gene is TRBJ1-1, the V gene TRBV5-1; D gene unclear. Germline lookup yields CDR1 SGHRS and CDR2 YFSETQ. Trimming removed 0 bases from V and 7 bases from J, with 13 bases in between. The CDR3 covers 14 residues. The CDR3 DNA is TGCGCCAGCAGCTTGGACGGCAGAACTAGTGAAGCTTTCTTT. As protein: CASSLDGRTSEAFF.

The V gene is TRBV2, the J gene TRBJ2-4; no definite D call. Between the trimmed V and J ends, which lost 1 base and 4 bases, there was a span of 14 bases. Germline V gene lookup returns CDR1 SNHLY and CDR2 FYNNEI. This CDR3 region has 16 residues. CDR3 sequence: CASSEGVTARKNIQYF. The CDR3 region has the DNA TGTGCCAGCAGTGAAGGGGTGACGGCAAGAAAAAACATTCAGTACTTC.

The V call is TRBV5-6, the J call TRBJ2-7, with D possibly called TRBD1 or TRBD2 (5 bases each). The CDR3 loop spans 13 amino acids. Per germline, CDR1 SGHDT and CDR2 YYEEEE. Trimming removed 3 bases from V and 6 bases from J, with 13 bases in between. Here the CDR3 reads CASSSGTTGEQYF. The CDR3 coding sequence is TGTGCCAGCAGCTCCGGGACCACCGGCGAGCAGTACTTC.

The chain has TRBV14 and TRBJ2-1; 10 bases map to TRBD2. The germline gives CDR1 SGHDN, CDR2 FVKESK. This CDR3 has 16 amino acids. V was clipped by 3 bases and J by 3 bases; unmatched bases: 5. CDR3 DNA sequence: TGTGCCAGCAGCCAGTTAGCGGGAGGACACTACAATGAGCAGTTCTTC. Its translation is CASSQLAGGHYNEQFF.

A few counts support this clone. The rearrangement links TRBV10-3 to TRBJ2-2; D ambiguous. Trimming left V 10 bases short and J 1 base short, with 4 bases between. This CDR3 has 11 residues. Germline-derived CDR1 and CDR2 are ENHRY and SYGVKD. DNA for the CDR3: TGTGCCACCCAGAACACCGGGGAGCTGTTTTTT. It codes for CATQNTGELFF.

CDR3 protein: CASSSGTGGRDTQYF. CDR3 coding DNA: TGTGCCAGCAGCTCGGGGACAGGGGGAAGAGATACGCAGTATTTT. The V call is TRBV5-8, the J call TRBJ2-3, with 11 positions matching TRBD1. Germline assignment: CDR1 SGHTS and CDR2 YDEGEE. With 3 bases clipped from V and 5 bases from J, the junction kept 5 bases outside the gene matches. The CDR3 is 15 amino acids.

This chain uses TRBV29-1 with TRBJ2-1, with 9 bases aligning to TRBD2. V shed 5 bases and J 4 bases; nucleotides not matched to a gene: 18. The germline V gene has CDR1 SQVTM and CDR2 ANQGSEA. The CDR3 consists of 18 residues. The CDR3 DNA reads as TGCAGCGTTCGCCTAGCGGGAATTGTTTATTCACCGTACAATGAGCAGTTCTTC. It specifies CSVRLAGIVYSPYNEQFF.

The genes are TRBV7-9 and TRBJ2-5; D call uncertain. The J call may not be correct, given that the DNA end is closer to TRBJ2-7. The CDR3 extends over 15 amino acids. Germline V gives CDR1 SEHNR, CDR2 FQNEAQ (reference sequence). The CDR3, as DNA: TGTGCCAGCAGCTTAGGTTCCCTGACCTCCTACGAGCAGTACTTC. Its protein is CASSLGSLTSYEQYF.

This clone was recorded only once. This sequence joins TRBV19 and TRBJ1-5; 7 positions agree with TRBD1. CDR3 size: 16 residues. Germline values: CDR1 LNHDA, CDR2 SQIVND (reference sequence). Trimming cost V 5 bases and J 6 bases; bases outside gene matches: 13. CDR3 bases: TGTGCCAGTAGTCTCCAGGGGGGGGCTGGACGTCAGCCCCAGCATTTT. Protein sequence: CASSLQGGAGRQPQHF.

The chain is built from TRBV27 and TRBJ2-7; D could derive from TRBD1 or TRBD2 (6 bases each). The V gene lost 6 bases and the J gene lost 7 bases, with 16 bases spanning the gap. The CDR3 runs to 13 residues. CDR1 and CDR2 (germline): MNHEY, SMNVEV (reference sequence). The CDR3 nucleotides read TGTGCCAGCAGCTTAGGGGGGCCCGAGGAGCAGTACTTC. Amino acids: CASSLGGPEEQYF.